Each of the 22 T cell receptor beta chains below was sequenced from the same sample in a study of blood T cells in healthy people across ages. A J-beta primer mix and a sample-barcoded 5' primer were used in a second PCR of about 7 to 12 cycles. MiXCR was run by TCRdb on the 5' RACE reads, yielding one entry per CDR3 protein. Of 710,000 or so distinct CDR3 sequences in the sample, roughly 32% are singletons; the top ten hold 15%. Sequenced: blood. The receptors stem from a woman older than 75 in good health.

Only one count was recorded for this clonotype. This chain joins TRBV6-5 and TRBJ2-3; D may correspond to TRBD1 or TRBD2 (5 bases each). CDR1 MNHEY and CDR2 SVGAGI come from the germline V gene. V lost 5 bases and J lost 8, with 11 bases in between. This CDR3 is 12 amino acids long. The CDR3 nucleotides are TGTGCCAGCAGTCGCTCAGGGAGTACGCAGTATTTT. Translation: CASSRSGSTQYF.

The chain combines TRBV7-2 with TRBJ2-3, with TRBD2 matching 12 bases. CDR1 and CDR2 from the germline V gene are SGHTA and FQGNSA. This CDR3 spans 19 amino acids. V dropped 4 bases and J dropped 4; count of bases not matched to a gene: 15. The CDR3 here is CASSSGLGASGGVADTQYF. For the CDR3, the DNA is TGTGCCAGCAGCTCCGGGTTGGGGGCTAGCGGGGGGGTTGCAGATACGCAGTATTTT.

About this clonotype: This clone may be a read error of a much larger clone one base away. The chain employs TRBV5-1 and TRBJ2-5, with a possible D match to TRBD1 (6 bases). The ends were cut back, 3 bases at V and 5 bases at J, with 14 bases in the middle. The CDR3 extends over 14 amino acids. Germline V CDR1 and CDR2: SGHRS, YFSETQ. CDR3 amino acids: CASSWEPGAETQYF. The DNA of the CDR3 is TGCGCCAGCAGCTGGGAGCCAGGGGCTGAGACCCAGTACTTC.

The V gene is TRBV25-1, the J gene TRBJ1-5; D is unresolved. The CDR3 runs 12 residues. CDR1 and CDR2 from the germline V gene are MGHDK and SYGVNS. Trimming stripped 2 bases from V and 10 bases from J, with 9 bases between. The CDR3 coding sequence is TGTGCCAGCAGTGAACCAGGAGGCCCCCAGCATTTT. As protein: CASSEPGGPQHF.

The chain couples TRBV5-1 to TRBJ1-6; D not certain. CDR1 is SGHRS, CDR2 YFSETQ, per germline. V was clipped by 5 bases and J by 8 bases, with 11 bases between them. The CDR3 length is 13 residues. In DNA, the CDR3 is TGCGCCAGCAGGCCCCACGGGGATTCACCCCTCCACTTT. Its protein is CASRPHGDSPLHF.

There are many counts of this clonotype. The rearrangement joins TRBV5-8 to TRBJ2-5; TRBD1 or TRBD2 may be the D gene (5 bases each). The germline gives CDR1 SGHTS, CDR2 YDEGEE. The CDR3 extends over 17 amino acids. V lost 0 bases and J lost 5, with 20 bases in between. CDR3 sequence reads: CASSLVTGDPSRETQYF. As DNA, the CDR3 is TGTGCCAGCAGCTTGGTCACCGGGGACCCCTCTCGGGAGACCCAGTACTTC.

A remark on this clonotype: Just one base apart from a much larger clone, this may be a read error. This chain links TRBV15 with TRBJ2-7; D gene uncertain. CDR1 LNHNV and CDR2 YYDKDF come from the germline V gene (reference sequence). V lost 0 bases and J 3 bases, leaving 12 bases between the germline ends. The CDR3 sequence is 15 residues long. CDR3 nucleotide sequence: TGTGCCACCAGCAGAGATTCGGGCAGCTACTACGAGCAGTACTTC. Encoded protein: CATSRDSGSYYEQYF.

This clonotype was recorded at least ten times. The V and J genes are TRBV6-1 and TRBJ1-4; D is uncertain. Germline loops: CDR1 MNHNS, CDR2 SASEGT. V was trimmed by 2 bases and J by 7 bases, leaving 14 bases between them. The CDR3 totals 15 residues. The CDR3 loop reads CASSENLLGIEKLFF. CDR3 sequence (DNA): TGTGCCAGCAGTGAAAATCTCCTAGGGATTGAAAAACTGTTTTTT.

The table lists this clonotype with many counts. The chain has TRBV3-1 and TRBJ2-1; the D is unclear. The CDR3 extends over 15 amino acids. In germline, CDR1 is LGHDT, CDR2 YNNKEL (reference sequence). V was cut by 1 base and J by 5 bases, with 12 bases left in between. Here the CDR3 reads CASSQGIQGHNEQFF. CDR3 nucleotides: TGTGCCAGCAGCCAAGGGATCCAAGGACACAATGAGCAGTTCTTC.

A word on this clonotype: This may stem from a read error, because a much larger clone lies one nucleotide away. The V and J genes are TRBV7-2 and TRBJ2-7, with TRBD1 matching over 7 bases. The germline V gene encodes CDR1 SGHTA and CDR2 FQGNSA. CDR3 size: 15 residues. The CDR3 spells CASSFLGGLSDERYF. The CDR3 coding sequence is TGTGCCAGCAGCTTTCTAGGGGGCCTTTCGGACGAGCGGTACTTC. The entire variable domain, with the rest obtained from reference TRBV7-2 and TRBJ2-7, is as follows: GAGVSQSPSNKVTEKGKDVELRCDPISGHTALYWYRQSLGQGLEFLIYFQGNSAPDKSGLPSDRFSAERTGGSVSTLTIQRTQQEDSAVYLCASSFLGGLSDERYFGPGTRLTVT.

This clonotype was seen only once. This chain joins TRBV24-1 and TRBJ2-5, with unresolved D. The CDR3 has 15 residues. CDR1 and CDR2 (germline): KGHDR, SFDVKD. Deletions cut 2 bases from V and 3 bases from J, with 12 bases between. The CDR3 sequence: CATSDSGGRKETQYF. CDR3 DNA sequence: TGTGCCACCAGTGATTCCGGCGGACGGAAAGAGACCCAGTACTTC.

This clonotype was picked up many times. The genes are TRBV10-3 and TRBJ2-7; D is ambiguous. The germline gives CDR1 ENHRY, CDR2 SYGVKD. With 2 bases removed from V and 4 bases from J, the gap between germline ends came to 12 bases. This CDR3 is 14 amino acids long. The CDR3 sequence: CAISEPIPPYEQYF. The DNA for the CDR3 is TGTGCCATCAGTGAGCCCATCCCCCCATACGAGCAGTACTTC.

As for this clonotype: Sequence at one end of the junction differs from germline and may be a read error. The chain employs TRBV9 and TRBJ1-1; D not resolved. The CDR3 totals 12 residues. CDR1 is SGDLS and CDR2 is YYNGEE in the germline V gene. CDR3 loop: CTSSVGFTEAFF. The DNA of the CDR3 is TGTACCAGCAGCGTAGGTTTCACTGAAGCTTTCTTT.

This clonotype was recorded at least ten times. The V call is TRBV27, the J call TRBJ2-7, with D perhaps TRBD2 (7 bases). The CDR3 totals 15 residues. Germline CDR1 is MNHEY and CDR2 is SMNVEV (reference sequence). Trimming removed 5 bases at V and 3 bases at J, with 17 bases between. The CDR3 is CASSLGGGYHYEQYF. The CDR3 DNA is TGTGCCAGCAGTCTAGGGGGGGGATACCACTACGAGCAGTACTTC.

This clonotype was counted a single time. A much larger clone differs from this one at a single base, so this may be a read error. The chain recombines TRBV5-1 with TRBJ1-1, with D possibly matching TRBD1 (6 bases). The V gene's germline CDR1 is SGHRS and CDR2 YFSETQ. The CDR3 has 16 residues. V was shortened by 3 bases and J by 5 bases, with 20 bases between the two germline ends. CDR3: CASSSGWGAIETEAFF. Written as DNA, the CDR3 is TGCGCCAGCAGCTCGGGTTGGGGGGCGATTGAGACTGAAGCTTTCTTT.

This chain connects TRBV7-2 to TRBJ2-5; the D gene is possibly TRBD2 (6 bases). The DNA end favors TRBJ2-7, so the J call may be wrong. Per the germline V gene, CDR1 is SGHTA and CDR2 is FQGNSA. CDR3 length: 13 residues. The CDR3 DNA is TGTGCCAGCAGCTTACCGGGGGTGTACGAGCAGTACTTC. Translation gives CASSLPGVYEQYF.

The V gene is TRBV5-1, the J gene TRBJ2-1; tentative D call: TRBD1 (6 bases). V lost 6 bases to trimming and J lost 0 bases, with 19 bases between them. This CDR3 contains 17 residues. Germline CDR1 is SGHRS and CDR2 is YFSETQ. The CDR3 sequence is CASTPTRGTRSYNEQFF. CDR3 coding DNA: TGCGCCAGCACCCCAACTAGGGGGACCCGCTCCTACAATGAGCAGTTCTTC.

V and J are TRBV29-1 and TRBJ2-7; the match to TRBD2 covers 7 bases. Germline-derived CDR1 and CDR2 are SQVTM and ANQGSEA. The CDR3 spans 13 residues. Trimming cost V 8 bases and J 6 bases; bases outside gene matches: 13. The CDR3 DNA is TGCAGCATTACATCTAGCGGCAAGGCCGAGCAGTACTTC. It specifies CSITSSGKAEQYF.

This clonotype appeared a single time. The rearrangement uses TRBV12-3 or TRBV12-4 and TRBJ1-1; TRBD1 matches at 8 bases. The CDR3 extends over 16 amino acids. Trimming took 3 bases from V and 3 from J; bases not matched to a gene: 9. The CDR3, as DNA: TGTGCCAGCAGTTTTTGGCCAGGGGGCGCACACACTGAAGCTTTCTTT. Amino acids: CASSFWPGGAHTEAFF.

With respect to this clonotype: A single base separates this from a much larger clone, so it may be a read error. The CDR3 nucleotides read TGTGCCAGCAGCCAAGGGGCCACCTCTGGTCTAGCGGGGAGGCCCTACAATGAGCAGTTCTTC. It is translated as CASSQGATSGLAGRPYNEQFF. J is TRBJ2-1 and V is TRBV3-1; 9 bases agree with TRBD2. The CDR3 loop spans 21 amino acids. Germline CDR1 LGHDT, CDR2 YNNKEL (reference sequence). Unmatched junction bases numbered 18, after V lost 1 base and J lost 2 bases.

Points on this clonotype: A clone one base away is much larger, so this may be a read error. The chain carries TRBV13 and TRBJ2-7, with D perhaps given as TRBD1 or TRBD2 (5 bases each). The germline V gene has CDR1 PRHDT and CDR2 FYEKMQ (reference sequence). V was clipped by 1 base and J by 3 bases, with 13 bases between them. CDR3 length equals 15 residues. The CDR3 loop reads CASSLVRVGNYEQYF. The CDR3 DNA is TGTGCCAGCAGCTTAGTCAGGGTCGGGAACTACGAGCAGTACTTC.

This clonotype was found many times. The J gene is TRBJ2-7, the V gene TRBV7-2; D is unresolved. Germline CDR1 reads SGHTA; CDR2 reads FQGNSA. The CDR3 runs to 13 residues. Trimming removed 0 bases at V and 2 bases at J, with 5 bases between. The CDR3 loop is CASSLAPAYEQYF. In nucleotides, the CDR3 is TGTGCCAGCAGCTTAGCACCCGCCTACGAGCAGTACTTC.